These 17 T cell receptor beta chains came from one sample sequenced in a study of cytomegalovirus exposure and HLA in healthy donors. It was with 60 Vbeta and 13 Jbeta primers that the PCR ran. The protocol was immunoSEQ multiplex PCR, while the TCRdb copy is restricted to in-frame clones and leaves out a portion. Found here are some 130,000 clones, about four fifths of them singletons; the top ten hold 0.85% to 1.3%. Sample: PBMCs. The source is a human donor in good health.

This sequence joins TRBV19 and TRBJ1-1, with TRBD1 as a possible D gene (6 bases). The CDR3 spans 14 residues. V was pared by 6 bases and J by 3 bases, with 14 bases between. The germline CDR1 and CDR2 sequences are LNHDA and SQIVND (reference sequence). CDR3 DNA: TGTGCCAGTAGCTCACCAGGGGTGGACACTGAAGCTTTCTTT. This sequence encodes CASSSPGVDTEAFF.

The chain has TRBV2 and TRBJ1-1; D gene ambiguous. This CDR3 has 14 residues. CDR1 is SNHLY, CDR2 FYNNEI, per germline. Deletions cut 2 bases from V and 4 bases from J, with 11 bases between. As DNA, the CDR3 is TGTGCCAGCAGTGAATCGTCCAGGCGCACTGAAGCTTTCTTT. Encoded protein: CASSESSRRTEAFF.

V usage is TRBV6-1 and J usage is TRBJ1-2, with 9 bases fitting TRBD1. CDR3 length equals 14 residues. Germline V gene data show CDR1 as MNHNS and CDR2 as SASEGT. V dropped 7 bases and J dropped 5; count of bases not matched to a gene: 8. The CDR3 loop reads CASTKGQGLYGYTF. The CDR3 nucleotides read TGTGCCAGCACCAAGGGACAGGGTTTATATGGCTACACCTTC.

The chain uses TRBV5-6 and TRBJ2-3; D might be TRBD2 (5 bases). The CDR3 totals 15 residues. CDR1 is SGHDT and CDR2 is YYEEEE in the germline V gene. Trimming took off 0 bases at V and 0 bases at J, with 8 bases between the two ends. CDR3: CASSLGETSTDTQYF. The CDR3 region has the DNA TGTGCCAGCAGCTTGGGGGAGACTAGCACAGATACGCAGTATTTT. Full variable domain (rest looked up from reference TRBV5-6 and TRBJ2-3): DAGVTQSPTHLIKTRGQQVTLRCSPKSGHDTVSWYQQALGQGPQFIFQYYEEEERQRGNFPDRFSGHQFPNYSSELNVNALLLGDSALYLCASSLGETSTDTQYFGPGTRLTVL.

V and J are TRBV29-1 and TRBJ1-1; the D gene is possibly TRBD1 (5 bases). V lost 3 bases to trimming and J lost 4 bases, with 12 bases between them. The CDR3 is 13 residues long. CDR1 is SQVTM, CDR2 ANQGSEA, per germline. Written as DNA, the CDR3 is TGCAGCGTTGAGGGTGAAACAGGCACTGAAGCTTTCTTT. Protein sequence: CSVEGETGTEAFF.

The CDR3 reads CASSLTRQGAGETQYF. For the CDR3, the DNA is TGTGCCAGCAGCTTAACTAGACAGGGGGCGGGTGAGACCCAGTACTTC. This chain links TRBV7-3 with TRBJ2-5, with TRBD1 identical over 10 bases. In germline, CDR1 is SGHTA, CDR2 FQGTGA. This CDR3 has 16 amino acids. V dropped 0 bases and J dropped 5; count of bases not matched to a gene: 6.

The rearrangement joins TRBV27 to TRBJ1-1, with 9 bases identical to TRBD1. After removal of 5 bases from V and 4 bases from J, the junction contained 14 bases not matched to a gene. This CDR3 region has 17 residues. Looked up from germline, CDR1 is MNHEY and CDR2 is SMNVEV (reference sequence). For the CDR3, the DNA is TGTGCCAGCAGTCCGGGGACAGGGAAGGCCCCAGGCACTGAAGCTTTCTTT. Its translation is CASSPGTGKAPGTEAFF.

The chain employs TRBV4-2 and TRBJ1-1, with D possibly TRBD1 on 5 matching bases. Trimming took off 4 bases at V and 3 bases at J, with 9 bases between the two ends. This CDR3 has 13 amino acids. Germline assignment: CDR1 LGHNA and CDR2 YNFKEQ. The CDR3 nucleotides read TGTGCCAGCAGCCGACGGGGGGACACTGAAGCTTTCTTT. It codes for CASSRRGDTEAFF.

CDR3 loop: CASSRRQFSNYGYTF. The CDR3 DNA reads as TGTGCCAGCAGCCGCAGACAGTTTTCGAACTATGGCTACACCTTC. This rearrangement joins TRBV6-5 to TRBJ1-2; the D gene is possibly TRBD1 (5 bases). The length of the CDR3 is 15 residues. The germline V gene has CDR1 MNHEY and CDR2 SVGAGI. The ends were cut back, 6 bases at V and 2 bases at J, with 16 bases in the middle.

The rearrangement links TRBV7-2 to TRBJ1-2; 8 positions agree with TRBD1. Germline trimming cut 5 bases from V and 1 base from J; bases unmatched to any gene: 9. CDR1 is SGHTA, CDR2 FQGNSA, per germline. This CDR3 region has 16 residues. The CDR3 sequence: CASSIPTGGFNYGYTF. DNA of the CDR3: TGTGCCAGCAGCATTCCTACAGGGGGTTTTAACTATGGCTACACCTTC.

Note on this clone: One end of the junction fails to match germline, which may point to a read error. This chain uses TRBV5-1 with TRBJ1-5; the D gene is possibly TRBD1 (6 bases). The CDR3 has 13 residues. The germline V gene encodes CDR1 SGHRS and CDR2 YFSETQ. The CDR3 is CASSSTGYQPQHF. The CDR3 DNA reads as TGTGCCAGCAGCTCGACAGGTTATCAGCCCCAGCATTTT.

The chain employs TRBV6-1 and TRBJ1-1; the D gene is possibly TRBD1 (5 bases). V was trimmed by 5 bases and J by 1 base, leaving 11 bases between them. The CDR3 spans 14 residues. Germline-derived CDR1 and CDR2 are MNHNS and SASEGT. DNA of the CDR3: TGTGCCAGCAGTACCCAGACAGAGAACACTGAAGCTTTCTTT. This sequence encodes CASSTQTENTEAFF.

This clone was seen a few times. The CDR3 nucleotides read TGTGCCACCAGCAGCCGGAGGGGGGGAACTGAAGCTTTCTTT. It is translated as CATSSRRGGTEAFF. V usage is TRBV15 and J usage is TRBJ1-1; the D gene is possibly TRBD1 (6 bases). CDR3 size: 14 residues. Trimming left V 3 bases short and J 5 bases short, with 13 bases between. Germline V CDR1 and CDR2: LNHNV, YYDKDF (reference sequence).

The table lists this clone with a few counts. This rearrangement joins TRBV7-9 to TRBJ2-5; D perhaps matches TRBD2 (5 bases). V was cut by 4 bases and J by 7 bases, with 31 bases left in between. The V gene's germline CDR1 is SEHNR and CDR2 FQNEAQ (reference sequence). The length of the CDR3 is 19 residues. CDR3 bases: TGTGCCAGCAGCTCCCGGGAAGGAACCCGTCTACTCTTCGCGGGGACCCAGTACTTC. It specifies CASSSREGTRLLFAGTQYF.

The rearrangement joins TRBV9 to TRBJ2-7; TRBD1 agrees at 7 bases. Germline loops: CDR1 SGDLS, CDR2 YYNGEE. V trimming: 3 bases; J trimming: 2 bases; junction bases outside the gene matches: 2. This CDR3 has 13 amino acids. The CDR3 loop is CASSGDSAYEQYF. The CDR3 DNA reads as TGTGCCAGCAGCGGGGACAGCGCCTACGAGCAGTACTTC.

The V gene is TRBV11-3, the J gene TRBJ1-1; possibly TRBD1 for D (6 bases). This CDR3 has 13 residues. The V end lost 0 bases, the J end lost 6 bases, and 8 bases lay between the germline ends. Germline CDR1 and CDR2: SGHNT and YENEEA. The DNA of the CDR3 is TGTGCCAGCAGCTTAGACAGGGGAGCTGAAGCTTTCTTT. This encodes CASSLDRGAEAFF.

CDR3 DNA: TGTGCCAGCAGTTTAGACAGGGGGAATGAGCAGTTCTTC. Protein sequence: CASSLDRGNEQFF. This chain uses TRBV27 with TRBJ2-1; 9 nucleotides match TRBD1. The germline V gene encodes CDR1 MNHEY and CDR2 SMNVEV (reference sequence). V dropped 2 bases and J dropped 7; count of bases not matched to a gene: 0. CDR3 length: 13 amino acids.